This T cell receptor (beta chain) was obtained from a study of tumor and adjacent non-tumor tissue in lung cancer. Study context: Histology: 12 adenocarcinoma, a couple of squamous cell carcinoma, 1 small cell lung cancer. Aged roughly 31 to 80 years, patients included 10 men and 4 or 5 women with stage I to III disease.

RNA was extracted from bulk tissue without any cell sorting. Findings of the study overall: Tumor tissue had significantly higher TCR diversity than normal lung. Top 100 clones took a larger repertoire share in normal lung.

Worth noting for this clonotype: The antigen is undetermined.

TCRbeta libraries were built with three rounds of nested PCR, modified from ARM-PCR. TCRdb re-derived calls from the multiplex PCR reads in MiXCR, one entry per CDR3 protein. The table shows under 250,000 distinct CDR3 sequences, with about 76% occurring only once. The specimen was lung tumor tissue. This TCR came from a man between 60 and 75 years old with non-small cell lung cancer.

As DNA, the CDR3 is TGCGCCAGCAGCCTAACCGGACAGGGACAAGAGACCCAGTACTTC. Its protein is CASSLTGQGQETQYF. The V gene is TRBV4-3, the J gene TRBJ2-5; 8 bases map to TRBD1. J lost 2 bases, V lost 4 bases, and 6 bases had no gene match. The V gene's germline CDR1 is LGHNA and CDR2 YSLEER. The CDR3 extends over 15 amino acids.